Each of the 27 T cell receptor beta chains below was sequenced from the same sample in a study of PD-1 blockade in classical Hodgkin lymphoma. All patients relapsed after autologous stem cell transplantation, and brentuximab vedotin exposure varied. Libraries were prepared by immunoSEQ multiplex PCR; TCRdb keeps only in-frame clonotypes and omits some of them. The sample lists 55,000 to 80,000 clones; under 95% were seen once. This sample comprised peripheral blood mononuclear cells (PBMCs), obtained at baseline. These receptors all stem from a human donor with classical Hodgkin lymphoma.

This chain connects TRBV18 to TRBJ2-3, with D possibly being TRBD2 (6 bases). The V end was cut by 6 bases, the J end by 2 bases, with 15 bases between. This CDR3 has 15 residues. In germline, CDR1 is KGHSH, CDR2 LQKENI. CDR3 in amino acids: CASSTGDPFTDTQYF. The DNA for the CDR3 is TGTGCCAGCTCTACGGGGGACCCTTTCACAGATACGCAGTATTTT.

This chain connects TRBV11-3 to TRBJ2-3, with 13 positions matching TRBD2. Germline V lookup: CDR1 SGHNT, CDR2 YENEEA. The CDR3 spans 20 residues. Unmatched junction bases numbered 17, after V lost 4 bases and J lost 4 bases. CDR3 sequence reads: CASSWTGLAGTRGLADTQYF. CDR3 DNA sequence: TGTGCCAGCAGCTGGACGGGACTAGCGGGAACCCGGGGTTTGGCAGATACGCAGTATTTT.

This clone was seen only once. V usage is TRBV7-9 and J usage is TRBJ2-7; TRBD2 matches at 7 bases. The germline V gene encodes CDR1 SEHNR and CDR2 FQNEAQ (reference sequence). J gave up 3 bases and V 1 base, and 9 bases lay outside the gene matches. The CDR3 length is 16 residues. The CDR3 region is CASSLVPKGGSYEQYF. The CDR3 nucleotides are TGTGCCAGCAGCTTAGTACCCAAGGGCGGGAGCTACGAGCAGTACTTC.

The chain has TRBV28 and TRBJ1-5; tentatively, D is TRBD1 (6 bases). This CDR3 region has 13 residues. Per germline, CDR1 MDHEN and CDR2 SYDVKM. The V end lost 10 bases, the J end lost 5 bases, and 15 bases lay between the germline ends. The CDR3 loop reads CAIKQGTDQPQHF. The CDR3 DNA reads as TGTGCCATCAAGCAGGGGACTGATCAGCCCCAGCATTTT.

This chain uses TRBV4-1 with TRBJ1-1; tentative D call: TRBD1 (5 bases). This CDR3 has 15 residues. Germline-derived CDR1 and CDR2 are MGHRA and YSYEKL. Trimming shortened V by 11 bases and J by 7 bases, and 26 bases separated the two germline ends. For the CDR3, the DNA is TGCGCCTCAAGTGGGGAGGGAGCGGGGACGAATGAAGCTTTCTTT. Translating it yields CASSGEGAGTNEAFF.

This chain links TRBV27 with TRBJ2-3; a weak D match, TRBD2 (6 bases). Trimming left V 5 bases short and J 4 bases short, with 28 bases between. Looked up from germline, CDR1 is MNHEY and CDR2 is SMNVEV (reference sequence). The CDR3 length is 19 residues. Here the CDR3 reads CASSILGGVADPRADTQYF. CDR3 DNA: TGTGCCAGCAGTATTCTCGGCGGCGTAGCGGACCCTAGGGCAGATACGCAGTATTTT.

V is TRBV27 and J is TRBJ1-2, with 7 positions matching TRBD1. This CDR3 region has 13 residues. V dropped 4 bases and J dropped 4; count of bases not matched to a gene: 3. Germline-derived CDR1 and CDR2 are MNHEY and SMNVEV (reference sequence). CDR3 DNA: TGTGCCAGCAGTTCGGGACAGTTCTATGGCTACACCTTC. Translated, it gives CASSSGQFYGYTF.

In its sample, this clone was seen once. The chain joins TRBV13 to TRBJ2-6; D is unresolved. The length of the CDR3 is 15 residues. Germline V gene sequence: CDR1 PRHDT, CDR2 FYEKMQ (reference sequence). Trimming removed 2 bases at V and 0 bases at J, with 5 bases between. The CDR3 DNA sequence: TGTGCCAGCAGCTTATGGGGCTCTGGGGCCAACGTCCTGACTTTC. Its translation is CASSLWGSGANVLTF. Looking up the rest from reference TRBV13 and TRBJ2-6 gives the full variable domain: AAGVIQSPRHLIKEKRETATLKCYPIPRHDTVYWYQQGPGQDPQFLISFYEKMQSDKGSIPDRFSAQQFSDYHSELNMSSLELGDSALYFCASSLWGSGANVLTFGAGSRLTVL.

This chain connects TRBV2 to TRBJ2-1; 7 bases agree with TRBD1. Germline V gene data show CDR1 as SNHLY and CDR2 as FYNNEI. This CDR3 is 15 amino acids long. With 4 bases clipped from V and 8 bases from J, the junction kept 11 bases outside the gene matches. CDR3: CASSGQGIGIHEQFF. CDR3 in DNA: TGTGCCAGCAGTGGACAGGGTATCGGCATCCATGAGCAGTTCTTC.

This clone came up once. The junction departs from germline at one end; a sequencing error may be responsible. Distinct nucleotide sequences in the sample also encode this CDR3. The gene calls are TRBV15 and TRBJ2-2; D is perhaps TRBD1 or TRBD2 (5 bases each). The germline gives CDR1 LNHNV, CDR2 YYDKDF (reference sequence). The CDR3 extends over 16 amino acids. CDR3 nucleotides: TGTGCCACTAGCAGAGATCCGGGGCTCGGCACCGGGGAGCTGTTTTTT. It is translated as CATSRDPGLGTGELFF.

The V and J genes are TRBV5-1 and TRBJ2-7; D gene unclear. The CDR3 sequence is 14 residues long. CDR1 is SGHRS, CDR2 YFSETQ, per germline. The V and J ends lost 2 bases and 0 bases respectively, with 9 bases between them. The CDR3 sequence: CASSFGVSSYEQYF. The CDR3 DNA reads TGCGCCAGCAGCTTTGGGGTGAGCTCCTACGAGCAGTACTTC.

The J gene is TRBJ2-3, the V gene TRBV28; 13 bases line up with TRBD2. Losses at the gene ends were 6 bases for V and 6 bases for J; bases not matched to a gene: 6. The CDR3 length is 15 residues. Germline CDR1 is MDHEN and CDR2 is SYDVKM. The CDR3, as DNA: TGTGCCAGCAGGGGGACTAGCGGGACCTGGGATACGCAGTATTTT. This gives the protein CASRGTSGTWDTQYF.

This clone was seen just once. For the CDR3, the DNA is TGTGCCAGCAGTTACGGGAACATTCAGTACTTC. It specifies CASSYGNIQYF. This rearrangement joins TRBV6-6 to TRBJ2-4; D unclear. Trimming took 2 bases from V and 7 from J, leaving 3 bases between them. The CDR3 contains 11 residues. Per the germline V gene, CDR1 is MNHNY and CDR2 is SVGAGI (reference sequence).

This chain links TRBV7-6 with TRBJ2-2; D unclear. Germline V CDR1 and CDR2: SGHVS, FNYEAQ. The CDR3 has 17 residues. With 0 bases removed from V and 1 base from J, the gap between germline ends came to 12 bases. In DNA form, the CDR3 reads TGTGCCAGCAGCTTAGCCCTCAACCCGGGGAACACCGGGGAGCTGTTTTTT. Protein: CASSLALNPGNTGELFF.

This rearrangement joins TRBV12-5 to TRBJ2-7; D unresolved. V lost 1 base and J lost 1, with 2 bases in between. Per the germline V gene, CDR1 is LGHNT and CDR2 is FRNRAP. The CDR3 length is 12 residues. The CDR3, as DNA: TGTGCTAGTGGTTTGGGATCCTACGAGCAGTACTTC. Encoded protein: CASGLGSYEQYF.

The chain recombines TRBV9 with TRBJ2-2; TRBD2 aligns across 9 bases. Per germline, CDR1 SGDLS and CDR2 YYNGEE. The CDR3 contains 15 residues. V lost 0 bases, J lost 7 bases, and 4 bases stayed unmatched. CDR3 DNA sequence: TGTGCCAGCAGCGTAGGCGGGGGGGCCTTCGGGGAGCTGTTTTTT. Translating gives CASSVGGGAFGELFF.

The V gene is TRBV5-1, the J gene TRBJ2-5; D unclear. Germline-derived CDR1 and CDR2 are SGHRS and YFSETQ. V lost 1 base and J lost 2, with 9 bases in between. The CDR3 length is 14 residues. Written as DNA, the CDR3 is TGCGCCAGCAGCTTGTACACCGATCAAGAGACCCAGTACTTC. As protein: CASSLYTDQETQYF.

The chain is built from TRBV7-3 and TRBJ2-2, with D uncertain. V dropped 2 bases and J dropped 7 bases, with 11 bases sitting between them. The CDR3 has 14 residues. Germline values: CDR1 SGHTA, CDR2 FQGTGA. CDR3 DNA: TGTGCCAGCAGCTTAGATGGGTGGAACGGGGAGCTGTTTTTT. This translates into CASSLDGWNGELFF.

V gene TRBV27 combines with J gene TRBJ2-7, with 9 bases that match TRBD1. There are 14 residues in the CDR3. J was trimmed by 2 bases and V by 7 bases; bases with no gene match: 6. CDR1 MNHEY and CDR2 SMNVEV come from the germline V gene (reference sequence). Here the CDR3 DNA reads TGTGCCAGCAATTCGGGACAGGGCACCTACGAGCAGTACTTC. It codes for CASNSGQGTYEQYF.

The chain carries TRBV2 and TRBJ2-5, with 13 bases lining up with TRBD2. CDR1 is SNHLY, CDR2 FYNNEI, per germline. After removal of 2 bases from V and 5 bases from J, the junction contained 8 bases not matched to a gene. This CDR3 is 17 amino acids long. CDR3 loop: CASSEHVGLAGAETQYF. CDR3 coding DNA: TGTGCCAGCAGTGAACATGTCGGACTAGCGGGAGCCGAGACCCAGTACTTC.

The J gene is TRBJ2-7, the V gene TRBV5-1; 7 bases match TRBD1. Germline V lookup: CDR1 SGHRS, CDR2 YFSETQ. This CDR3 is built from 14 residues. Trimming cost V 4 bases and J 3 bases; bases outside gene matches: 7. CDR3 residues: CASSVARGLYEQYF. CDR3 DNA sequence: TGCGCCAGCAGCGTCGCGAGGGGGCTCTACGAGCAGTACTTC.

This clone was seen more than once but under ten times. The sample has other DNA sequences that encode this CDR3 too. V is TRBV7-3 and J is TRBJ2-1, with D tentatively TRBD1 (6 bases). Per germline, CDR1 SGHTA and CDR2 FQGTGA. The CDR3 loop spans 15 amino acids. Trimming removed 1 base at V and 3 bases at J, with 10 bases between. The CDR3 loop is CASSLSGRGYNEQFF. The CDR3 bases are TGTGCCAGCAGCTTAAGTGGCAGGGGCTACAATGAGCAGTTCTTC.

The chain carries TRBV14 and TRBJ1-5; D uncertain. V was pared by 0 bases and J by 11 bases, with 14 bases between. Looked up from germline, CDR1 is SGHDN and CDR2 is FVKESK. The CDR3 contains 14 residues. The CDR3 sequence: CASSQDAGVGAQHF. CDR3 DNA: TGTGCCAGCAGCCAAGATGCCGGGGTCGGGGCCCAGCATTTT.

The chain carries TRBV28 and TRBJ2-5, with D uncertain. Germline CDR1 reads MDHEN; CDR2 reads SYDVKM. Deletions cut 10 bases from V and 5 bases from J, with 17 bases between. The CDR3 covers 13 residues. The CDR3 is CATSTDMGETQYF. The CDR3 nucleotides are TGTGCCACCTCAACTGACATGGGGGAGACCCAGTACTTC.

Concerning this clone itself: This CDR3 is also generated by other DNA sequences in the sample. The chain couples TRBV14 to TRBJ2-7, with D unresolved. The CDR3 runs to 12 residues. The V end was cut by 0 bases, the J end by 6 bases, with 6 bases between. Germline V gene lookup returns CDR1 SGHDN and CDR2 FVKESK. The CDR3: CASSQDLVEQYF. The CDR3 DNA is TGTGCCAGCAGCCAAGACCTGGTCGAGCAGTACTTC. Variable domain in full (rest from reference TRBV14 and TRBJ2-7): EAGVTQFPSHSVIEKGQTVTLRCDPISGHDNLYWYRRVMGKEIKFLLHFVKESKQDESGMPNNRFLAERTGGTYSTLKVQPAELEDSGVYFCASSQDLVEQYFGPGTRLTVT.

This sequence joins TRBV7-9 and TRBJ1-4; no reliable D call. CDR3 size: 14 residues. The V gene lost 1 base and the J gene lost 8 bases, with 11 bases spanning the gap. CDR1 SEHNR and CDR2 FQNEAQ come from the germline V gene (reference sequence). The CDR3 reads CASSLETAVEKLFF. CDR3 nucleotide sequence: TGTGCCAGCAGCTTAGAGACCGCCGTCGAAAAACTGTTTTTT.

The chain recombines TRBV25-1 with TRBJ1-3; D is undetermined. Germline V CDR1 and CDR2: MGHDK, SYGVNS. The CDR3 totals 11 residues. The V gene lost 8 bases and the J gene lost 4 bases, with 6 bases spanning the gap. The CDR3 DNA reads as TGTGCCAGCGAAGTCGGAAACACCATATATTTT. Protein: CASEVGNTIYF.